This T cell receptor beta chain was obtained from a study of immunodeficiency (dated by TCRdb to the late 2010s). About the study as a whole: Repertoire analysis was performed to search for VDJ recombination defects and oligoclonality. The research as a whole found: V-J pairing and productive entropy of CD4+ T cells appeared to be similar between patients and controls. In entropy comparisons, n=3 (open circles) was shown for patients versus healthy controls, and a thymic development effect was only suggested as possible. Based on top-100 and total clonotype frequencies, severe oligoclonality was found in patient CD8+ T cells but not in patient CD4+ T cells.

Reading the germline V gene gives CDR1 SGHTA and CDR2 FQGNSA. V gives up 3 bases and J gives up 3 bases, and the segment between their germline ends measures 12 bases. The CDR3 starts with the cysteine, ends with the phenylalanine, and has 15 residues. Only CDR3 DNA is held: 45 bases, read in frame from base 1. Note on this clone: Its recognized antigen is unknown. No base quality values were provided; no much bigger clone lies one nucleotide off.

Before TCR sequencing, CD3+CD4+ T cells were sorted out of fresh PBMCs. Genomic DNA was isolated using the QIAamp DNA Blood Mini Kit and then sent out for immunoSEQ repertoire analysis. Using a standard quantity of genomic DNA template, multiplex PCR was run to amplify the CDR3 regions. PCR products were sequenced on an Illumina platform. Turning to the authors' computational methods: Sequences were aligned to a reference, with V, D and J gene definitions taken from IMGT. To get rid of PCR and sequencing errors, closely related sequences were merged using a nearest-neighbor clustering algorithm. V, D and J usage in productive unique and total sequences was analyzed using ImmunoSEQ Analyzer tools and R version 3.6.1. TCRdb limited this immuneACCESS table to in-frame rearrangements with V and J called. A share of clones is missing; checked studies link under half to unresolved V genes, and the rest is unexplained. V and J calls and clone size are given by that table; D and trimming were obtained from the DNA. The sample table holds 1,300 to 1,500 clones, of which 90% to 97% were seen once. Of the sample, more than 0.95% falls within the top ten clones.

The rearrangement combines TRBV7-2 with TRBJ1-5; the D region possibly corresponds to TRBD1 (5 bases align). This receptor was taken from a girl aged 2-15 years. Sequencing was carried out using CD4+ T cells from blood. The DNA is as follows: TGTGCCAGCAGCTTTCGACAGACCCCCAATCAGCCCCAGCATTTT. Its amino acids are CASSFRQTPNQPQHF.